These 8 T cell receptor beta chains share one sample of origin, sequenced in a study of blood T cell repertoires in COVID-19. The assay was immunoSEQ multiplex PCR, and TCRdb's table has in-frame clones only and misses some. The sample holds under 250,000 clones, roughly 85% seen once. Sample: PBMCs or T cells enriched from blood (not recorded which). Receptors originate from a woman in her thirties or forties who had been exposed to COVID-19.

The CDR3 is CASSLSGDPYNEQFF. As DNA, the CDR3 is TGTGCCAGCAGCTTGAGCGGGGACCCCTACAATGAGCAGTTCTTC. The chain combines TRBV7-3 with TRBJ2-1; TRBD2 matches 7 bases. V shed 3 bases and J 2 bases; nucleotides not matched to a gene: 4. Germline lookup yields CDR1 SGHTA and CDR2 FQGTGA. The CDR3 covers 15 residues.

The CDR3 nucleotides are TGCGCCAGCAGCCAAGAAGAGTCCAGCGATTATCAGCCCCAGCATTTT. It is translated as CASSQEESSDYQPQHF. The chain uses TRBV4-1 and TRBJ1-5; D not resolved. V was cut by 0 bases and J by 5 bases, with 14 bases left in between. CDR1 and CDR2 from the germline V gene are MGHRA and YSYEKL. The CDR3 is 16 amino acids.

The V gene is TRBV3-1 (or the pseudogene TRBV3-2), the J gene TRBJ2-7; D gene unclear. Germline V CDR1 and CDR2: LGHDT, YNNKEL (reference sequence). This CDR3 comprises 13 residues. V dropped 1 base and J dropped 1 base, with 5 bases sitting between them. The DNA for the CDR3 is TGTGCCAGCAGCCAAGTCAGTTCCTACGAGCAGTACTTC. Translated, it gives CASSQVSSYEQYF.

The rearrangement links TRBV18 to TRBJ1-2; 9 bases are shared with TRBD1. This CDR3 region has 16 residues. Germline V gives CDR1 KGHSH, CDR2 LQKENI. Trimming removed 5 bases from V and 4 bases from J; junction bases left unmatched: 11. In DNA, the CDR3 is TGTGCCAGCTCAACGGGACAGGGCTCCGGGTCCTATGGCTACACCTTC. It codes for CASSTGQGSGSYGYTF.

The chain couples TRBV4-3 to TRBJ2-4; 7 nucleotides align to TRBD2. The germline CDR1 and CDR2 sequences are LGHNA and YSLEER. This CDR3 is built from 17 residues. J was trimmed by 2 bases and V by 0 bases; bases with no gene match: 7. CDR3 in amino acids: CASSQDSAAGSKNIQYF. CDR3 sequence (DNA): TGCGCCAGCAGCCAAGATTCGGCAGCGGGGTCCAAAAACATTCAGTACTTC.

The genes are TRBV7-2 and TRBJ2-1; 15 bases are a match to TRBD2. From germline, CDR1 is SGHTA and CDR2 FQGNSA. V trimming: 5 bases; J trimming: 1 base; junction bases outside the gene matches: 3. The CDR3 has 17 amino acids. As DNA, the CDR3 is TGTGCCAGCAGCGGGACTAGCGGGGGGCCTTCCTACAATGAGCAGTTCTTC. Its protein product is CASSGTSGGPSYNEQFF.

The CDR3 nucleotides are TGTGCCAGCAGTGATTCGACAGCGGGGGGAAGAGATACGCAGTATTTT. Its translation is CASSDSTAGGRDTQYF. This rearrangement joins TRBV6-4 to TRBJ2-3, with 9 bases identical to TRBD2. J lost 5 bases, V lost 3 bases, and 9 bases had no gene match. The CDR3 is made up of 16 amino acids. Germline V CDR1 and CDR2: MRHNA, SNTAGT.

The genes are TRBV5-1 and TRBJ1-4; D call uncertain. The V end lost 0 bases, the J end lost 5 bases, and 8 bases lay between the germline ends. Germline V gives CDR1 SGHRS, CDR2 YFSETQ. CDR3 size: 14 residues. The CDR3 loop reads CASSLGQKNEKLFF. For the CDR3, the DNA is TGCGCCAGCAGCTTGGGCCAGAAAAATGAAAAACTGTTTTTT. Using reference TRBV5-1 and TRBJ1-4 for the parts outside the CDR3, the full variable domain is KAGVTQTPRYLIKTRGQQVTLSCSPISGHRSVSWYQQTPGQGLQFLFEYFSETQRNKGNFPGRFSGRQFSNSRSEMNVSTLELGDSALYLCASSLGQKNEKLFFGSGTQLSVL.